These 27 T cell receptor beta chains came from one sample sequenced in a study of blood T cell repertoires in COVID-19. Method: immunoSEQ multiplex PCR; TCRdb's copy keeps in-frame clones and lacks some. The top ten clones hold around 6.6% of a sample with roughly 200,000 clones, about nine tenths of them seen once. Sequencing was carried out using peripheral blood. The receptor set was obtained from a man aged 35-49 years with acute or convalescent COVID-19.

The chain joins TRBV3-1 (or the pseudogene TRBV3-2) to TRBJ2-7; 9 nucleotides align to TRBD1. CDR3 length equals 14 residues. V shed 6 bases and J 0 bases; nucleotides not matched to a gene: 3. Germline V gives CDR1 LGHDT, CDR2 YNNKEL (reference sequence). As DNA, the CDR3 is TGTGCCAGCAGTGGGACAGGGAGCTCCTACGAGCAGTACTTC. Translation: CASSGTGSSYEQYF.

J is TRBJ2-3 and V is TRBV7-2; D is perhaps TRBD1 (5 bases). Germline CDR1 is SGHTA and CDR2 is FQGNSA. The CDR3 consists of 15 residues. V lost 5 bases and J 2 bases, leaving 14 bases between the germline ends. In DNA, the CDR3 is TGTGCCAGCAGCCTCCAAGGACAAACCACAGATACGCAGTATTTT. This codes for CASSLQGQTTDTQYF.

The gene calls are TRBV27 and TRBJ2-2; no clear D. This CDR3 is built from 12 residues. Germline lookup yields CDR1 MNHEY and CDR2 SMNVEV (reference sequence). Trimming cost V 4 bases and J 8 bases, with 8 bases left between them. CDR3 nucleotide sequence: TGTGCCAGCAGTTCCCCCCCAGGGGAGCTGTTTTTT. This codes for CASSSPPGELFF.

This chain joins TRBV19 and TRBJ2-5; no clear D. Germline lookup yields CDR1 LNHDA and CDR2 SQIVND (reference sequence). The CDR3 contains 11 residues. V lost 7 bases, J lost 5 bases, and 8 bases lay in between. DNA for the CDR3: TGTGCCAGTACCTTCGGGGAGACCCAGTACTTC. It codes for CASTFGETQYF.

The chain combines TRBV5-1 with TRBJ2-1, with 8 bases that match TRBD2. This CDR3 spans 15 amino acids. V trimming: 1 base; J trimming: 7 bases; junction bases outside the gene matches: 7. CDR1 and CDR2 from the germline V gene are SGHRS and YFSETQ. The CDR3 reads CASSLWSAGENEQFF. Here the CDR3 DNA reads TGCGCCAGCAGCTTGTGGTCAGCGGGGGAGAATGAGCAGTTCTTC. Full variable domain (rest looked up from reference TRBV5-1 and TRBJ2-1): KAGVTQTPRYLIKTRGQQVTLSCSPISGHRSVSWYQQTPGQGLQFLFEYFSETQRNKGNFPGRFSGRQFSNSRSEMNVSTLELGDSALYLCASSLWSAGENEQFFGPGTRLTVL.

The rearrangement joins TRBV19 to TRBJ2-4; D unclear. Germline V gene lookup returns CDR1 LNHDA and CDR2 SQIVND (reference sequence). The CDR3 has 14 residues. With 5 bases removed from V and 0 bases from J, the gap between germline ends came to 8 bases. The CDR3 region is CASSGIAAKNIQYF. CDR3 in DNA: TGTGCCAGTAGTGGCATAGCAGCCAAAAACATTCAGTACTTC.

This chain joins TRBV6-5 and TRBJ1-1; perhaps TRBD1 as D (5 bases). CDR3 length: 14 residues. The V end was cut by 4 bases, the J end by 3 bases, with 12 bases between. Germline CDR1 reads MNHEY; CDR2 reads SVGAGI. The CDR3 DNA reads TGTGCCAGCAGTTCAGACAGCAGGGACACTGAAGCTTTCTTT. Protein product: CASSSDSRDTEAFF.

The rearrangement uses TRBV15 and TRBJ1-1; 8 nucleotides match TRBD1. There are 13 residues in the CDR3. V lost 4 bases to trimming and J lost 8 bases; unmatched junction nucleotides: 6. CDR1 and CDR2 (germline): LNHNV, YYDKDF (reference sequence). The CDR3 nucleotides are TGTGCCACCAGCATTAACCGACAGGGGGAAGCTTTCTTT. Its translation: CATSINRQGEAFF.

The chain carries TRBV7-8 and TRBJ2-1, with TRBD2 matching 12 bases. The CDR3 is made up of 20 amino acids. Germline CDR1 is SGHVS and CDR2 is FQNEAQ. V shed 4 bases and J 3 bases; nucleotides not matched to a gene: 16. CDR3 residues: CASSSREGSSGGGHYNEQFF. The DNA for the CDR3 is TGTGCCAGCAGCTCCCGGGAAGGGTCTAGCGGGGGGGGGCACTACAATGAGCAGTTCTTC.

This chain uses TRBV6-5 with TRBJ2-3; 13 nucleotides line up with TRBD2. Trimming at V came to 4 bases and at J to 2 bases, leaving 3 bases not matched to a gene. CDR3 length: 16 amino acids. Looked up from germline, CDR1 is MNHEY and CDR2 is SVGAGI. Here the CDR3 reads CASSSGLAGATDTQYF. The CDR3 coding sequence is TGTGCCAGCAGTTCCGGACTAGCGGGGGCCACAGATACGCAGTATTTT.

The rearrangement links TRBV9 to TRBJ2-6; a weak D match, TRBD1 (6 bases). The CDR3 length is 15 residues. The ends were cut back, 2 bases at V and 3 bases at J, with 9 bases in the middle. CDR1 is SGDLS, CDR2 YYNGEE, per germline. CDR3 nucleotides: TGTGCCAGCAGCGTCGCAGGGGTTGGGGCCAACGTCCTGACTTTC. Encoded protein: CASSVAGVGANVLTF.

The chain links TRBV7-2 to TRBJ2-7, with a possible D match to TRBD1 (5 bases). Trimming cost V 5 bases and J 3 bases, with 11 bases left between them. The CDR3 sequence is 13 residues long. Germline V gene data show CDR1 as SGHTA and CDR2 as FQGNSA. The CDR3 bases are TGTGCCAGCAGCATGACAGAATACTACGAGCAGTACTTC. Residues: CASSMTEYYEQYF.

The rearrangement links TRBV3-1 (or the pseudogene TRBV3-2) to TRBJ2-5; the D is unclear. V shed 0 bases and J shed 5 bases, with 4 bases lying between them. The CDR3 runs 12 residues. Germline CDR1 is LGHDT and CDR2 is YNNKEL (reference sequence). CDR3 nucleotide sequence: TGTGCCAGCAGCCAAGAGAGGGAGACCCAGTACTTC. Protein product: CASSQERETQYF.

The J gene is TRBJ1-6, the V gene TRBV5-1; weak D call: TRBD1 (6 bases). Trimming took 4 bases from V and 1 from J, leaving 9 bases between them. CDR1 SGHRS and CDR2 YFSETQ come from the germline V gene. The CDR3 length is 15 residues. Here the CDR3 reads CASSLQGSYNSPLHF. CDR3 DNA: TGCGCCAGCAGCCTACAGGGTTCCTATAATTCACCCCTCCACTTT.

This clone was recorded once. The chain couples TRBV6-4 to TRBJ2-7, with TRBD1 identical over 7 bases. V shed 6 bases, J shed 2 bases, and the junction held 10 bases outside the gene matches. CDR3 length: 15 amino acids. The germline V gene has CDR1 MRHNA and CDR2 SNTAGT. The CDR3, as DNA: TGTGCCAGCAGCGGAACAGGGGACCGAACCTACGAGCAGTACTTC. This sequence encodes CASSGTGDRTYEQYF.

This rearrangement joins TRBV3-1 (or the pseudogene TRBV3-2) to TRBJ2-7, with D maybe TRBD2 (5 bases). Germline V gene data show CDR1 as LGHDT and CDR2 as YNNKEL (reference sequence). The V end was cut by 0 bases, the J end by 3 bases, with 12 bases between. This CDR3 is 15 amino acids long. This CDR3 reads CASSQDRLALYEQYF. The CDR3 nucleotides read TGTGCCAGCAGCCAAGATCGCCTAGCCCTCTACGAGCAGTACTTC.

The chain has TRBV7-9 and TRBJ1-6; tentatively, D is TRBD1 (5 bases). CDR1 is SEHNR and CDR2 is FQNEAQ in the germline V gene (reference sequence). This CDR3 region has 14 residues. The germline V and J ends were trimmed by 1 base and 8 bases, with 9 bases remaining between them. CDR3 in DNA: TGTGCCAGCAGCTTAGAGGGGATGGATTCACCCCTCCACTTT. Residues: CASSLEGMDSPLHF.

This chain links TRBV7-9 with TRBJ1-4; 10 bases agree with TRBD1. This CDR3 has 17 amino acids. The V segment lost 5 bases and the J segment 5 bases; nucleotides outside the gene matches: 11. CDR1 is SEHNR, CDR2 FQNEAQ, per germline (reference sequence). CDR3 protein: CASSRTGTGDFNEKLFF. The CDR3 coding sequence is TGTGCCAGCAGCCGGACCGGGACAGGGGACTTCAATGAAAAACTGTTTTTT.

The rearrangement links TRBV27 to TRBJ2-3; 9 bases are a match to TRBD2. CDR1 is MNHEY, CDR2 SMNVEV, per germline (reference sequence). V gave up 3 bases and J gave up 12 bases; unmatched junction bases: 13. The length of the CDR3 is 15 residues. The CDR3 bases are TGTGCCAGCAGTTTCCGCCTGGCTACGCGGGGGGGCCAGTATTTT. Translated, it gives CASSFRLATRGGQYF.

The chain uses TRBV7-3 and TRBJ2-3, with 10 bases fitting TRBD1. The CDR3 loop spans 15 amino acids. Trimming cost V 4 bases and J 6 bases; bases outside gene matches: 7. Germline loops: CDR1 SGHTA, CDR2 FQGTGA. The chain's CDR3 is CASSSIGQGGDTQYF. CDR3 coding DNA: TGTGCCAGCAGCTCAATTGGACAGGGGGGCGATACGCAGTATTTT.

This clone showed up just once. The V call is TRBV6-5, the J call TRBJ1-1; maybe TRBD1 (6 bases). Trimming took 2 bases from V and 11 from J, leaving 12 bases between them. In germline, CDR1 is MNHEY, CDR2 SVGAGI. The CDR3 sequence is 12 residues long. CDR3 sequence (DNA): TGTGCCAGCAGTTACCGGGGGGCGCAGGCTTTCTTT. Amino acid sequence: CASSYRGAQAFF.

This clone was observed a handful of times. The rearrangement joins TRBV5-4 to TRBJ2-2; 8 bases fit TRBD2. CDR3 length: 15 amino acids. V lost 2 bases to trimming and J lost 6 bases; unmatched junction nucleotides: 6. The germline CDR1 and CDR2 sequences are SGHNT and YYREEE (reference sequence). This chain's CDR3 is CASSFISGAAGELFF. The CDR3 DNA is TGTGCCAGCAGCTTTATTAGCGGGGCGGCCGGGGAGCTGTTTTTT.

The V and J genes are TRBV24-1 and TRBJ1-1; D is unresolved. The CDR3 spans 13 residues. Trimming removed 2 bases at V and 7 bases at J, with 10 bases between. Germline V gene data show CDR1 as KGHDR and CDR2 as SFDVKD. CDR3 region: CATSDSGGREAFF. The CDR3 nucleotides read TGTGCCACCAGTGATTCAGGAGGCCGTGAAGCTTTCTTT.

The chain recombines TRBV12-5 with TRBJ1-6; 10 nucleotides align to TRBD1. V dropped 7 bases and J dropped 8; count of bases not matched to a gene: 5. Per germline, CDR1 LGHNT and CDR2 FRNRAP. This CDR3 comprises 14 residues. The CDR3 here is CASALTGGYSPLHF. The CDR3 DNA is TGTGCTAGTGCCCTGACAGGGGGCTATTCACCCCTCCACTTT.

This chain connects TRBV19 to TRBJ1-2; tentative D call: TRBD1 (5 bases). With 3 bases removed from V and 8 bases from J, the gap between germline ends came to 13 bases. CDR1 and CDR2 (germline): LNHDA, SQIVND (reference sequence). The CDR3 is 13 residues long. In DNA, the CDR3 is TGTGCCAGTAGTATGGAGGGGCTATACGGCTACACCTTC. Protein product: CASSMEGLYGYTF.

The V gene is TRBV5-8, the J gene TRBJ2-2; TRBD1 agrees at 8 bases. In germline, CDR1 is SGHTS, CDR2 YDEGEE. With V trimmed by 6 bases and J by 7 bases, 11 bases remained unmatched. This CDR3 contains 15 residues. The CDR3 nucleotides read TGTGCCAGCACCGTACAGGGGGTAACAATCGGGGAGCTGTTTTTT. Protein: CASTVQGVTIGELFF.

The chain uses TRBV7-9 and TRBJ2-7; 7 bases agree with TRBD1. Unmatched junction bases numbered 4, after V lost 3 bases and J lost 2 bases. Germline-derived CDR1 and CDR2 are SEHNR and FQNEAQ (reference sequence). The CDR3 is made up of 14 amino acids. The CDR3 spells CASSFGTAAYEQYF. In DNA form, the CDR3 reads TGTGCCAGCAGCTTCGGGACAGCCGCCTACGAGCAGTACTTC.